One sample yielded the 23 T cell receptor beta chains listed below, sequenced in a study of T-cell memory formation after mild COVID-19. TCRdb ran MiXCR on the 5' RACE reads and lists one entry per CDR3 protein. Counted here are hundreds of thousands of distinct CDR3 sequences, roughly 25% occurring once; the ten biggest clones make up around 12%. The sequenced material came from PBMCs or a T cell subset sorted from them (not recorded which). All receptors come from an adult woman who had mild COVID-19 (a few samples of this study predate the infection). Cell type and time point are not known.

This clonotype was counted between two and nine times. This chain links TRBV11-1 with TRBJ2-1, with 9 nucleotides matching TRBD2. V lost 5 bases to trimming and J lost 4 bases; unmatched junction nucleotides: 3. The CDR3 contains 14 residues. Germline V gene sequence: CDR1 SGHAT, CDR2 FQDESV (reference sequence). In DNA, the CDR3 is TGTGCCAGCAGCAGCGGGAGGAGGTACAATGAGCAGTTCTTC. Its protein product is CASSSGRRYNEQFF.

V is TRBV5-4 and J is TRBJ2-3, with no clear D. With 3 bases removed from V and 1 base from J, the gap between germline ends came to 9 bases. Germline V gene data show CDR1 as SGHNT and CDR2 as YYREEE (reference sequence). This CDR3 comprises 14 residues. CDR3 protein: CASSSGWGTDTQYF. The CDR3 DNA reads TGTGCCAGCAGCTCCGGTTGGGGCACAGATACGCAGTATTTT.

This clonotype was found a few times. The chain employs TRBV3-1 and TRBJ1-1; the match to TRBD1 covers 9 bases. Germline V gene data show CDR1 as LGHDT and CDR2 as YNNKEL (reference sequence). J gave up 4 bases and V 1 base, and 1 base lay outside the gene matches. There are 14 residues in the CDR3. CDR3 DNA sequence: TGTGCCAGCAGCCAAGGGACAGGGGTCACTGAAGCTTTCTTT. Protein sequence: CASSQGTGVTEAFF.

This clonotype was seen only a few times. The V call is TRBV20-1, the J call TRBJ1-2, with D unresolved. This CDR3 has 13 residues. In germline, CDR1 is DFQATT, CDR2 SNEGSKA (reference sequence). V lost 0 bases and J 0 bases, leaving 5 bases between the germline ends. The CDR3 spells CSARDGTNYGYTF. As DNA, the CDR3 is TGCAGTGCTAGAGACGGGACTAACTATGGCTACACCTTC.

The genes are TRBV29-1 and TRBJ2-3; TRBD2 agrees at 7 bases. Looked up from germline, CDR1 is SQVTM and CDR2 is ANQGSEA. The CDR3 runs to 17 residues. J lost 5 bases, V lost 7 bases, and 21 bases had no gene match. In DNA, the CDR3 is TGCAGCGGACGGGAAATGATTGGCGGGAGATATGGAGATACGCAGTATTTT. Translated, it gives CSGREMIGGRYGDTQYF.

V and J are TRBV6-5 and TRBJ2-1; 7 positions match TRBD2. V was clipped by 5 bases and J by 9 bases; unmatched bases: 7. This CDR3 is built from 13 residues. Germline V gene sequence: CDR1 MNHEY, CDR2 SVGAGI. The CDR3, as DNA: TGTGCCAGCAGTCCCGGGACTATTATTGAGCAGTTCTTC. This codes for CASSPGTIIEQFF.

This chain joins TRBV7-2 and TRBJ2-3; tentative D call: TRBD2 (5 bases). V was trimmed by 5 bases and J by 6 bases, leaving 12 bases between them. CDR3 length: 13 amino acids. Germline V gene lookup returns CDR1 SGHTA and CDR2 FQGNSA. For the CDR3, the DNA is TGTGCCAGCAGCCGGGGAGAAAGGGATACGCAGTATTTT. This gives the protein CASSRGERDTQYF.

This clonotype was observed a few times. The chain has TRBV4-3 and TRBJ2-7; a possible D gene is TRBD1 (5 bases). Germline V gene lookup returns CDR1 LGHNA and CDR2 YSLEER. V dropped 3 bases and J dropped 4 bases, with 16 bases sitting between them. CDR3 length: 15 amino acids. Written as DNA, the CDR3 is TGCGCCAGCAGCCACTCTATAAATTCAGGGTACGAGCAGTACTTC. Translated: CASSHSINSGYEQYF.

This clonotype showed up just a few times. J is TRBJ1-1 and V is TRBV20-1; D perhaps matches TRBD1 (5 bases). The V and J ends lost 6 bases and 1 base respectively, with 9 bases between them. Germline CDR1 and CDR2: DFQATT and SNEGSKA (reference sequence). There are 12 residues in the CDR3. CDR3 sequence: CSAPDRNTEAFF. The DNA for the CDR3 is TGCAGTGCCCCAGACAGGAACACTGAAGCTTTCTTT.

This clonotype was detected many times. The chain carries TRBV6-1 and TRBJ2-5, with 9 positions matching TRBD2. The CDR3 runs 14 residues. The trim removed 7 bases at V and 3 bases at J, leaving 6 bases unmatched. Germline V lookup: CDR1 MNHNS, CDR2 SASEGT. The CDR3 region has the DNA TGTGCCAGCACCCGCGGGAGGGCGAAAGAGACCCAGTACTTC. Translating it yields CASTRGRAKETQYF.

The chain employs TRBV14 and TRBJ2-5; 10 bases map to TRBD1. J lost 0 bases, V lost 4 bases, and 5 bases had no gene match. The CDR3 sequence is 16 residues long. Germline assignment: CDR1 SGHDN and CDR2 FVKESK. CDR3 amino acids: CASSRRDRGNQETQYF. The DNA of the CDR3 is TGTGCCAGCAGCCGCCGGGACAGGGGCAACCAAGAGACCCAGTACTTC. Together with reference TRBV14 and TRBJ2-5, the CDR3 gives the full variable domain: EAGVTQFPSHSVIEKGQTVTLRCDPISGHDNLYWYRRVMGKEIKFLLHFVKESKQDESGMPNNRFLAERTGGTYSTLKVQPAELEDSGVYFCASSRRDRGNQETQYFGPGTRLLVL.

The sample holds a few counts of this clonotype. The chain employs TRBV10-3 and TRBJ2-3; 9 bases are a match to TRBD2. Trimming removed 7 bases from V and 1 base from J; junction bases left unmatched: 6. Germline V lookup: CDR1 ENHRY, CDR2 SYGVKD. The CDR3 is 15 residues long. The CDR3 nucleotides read TGTGCCATCAAGGAGCGGGGGGATGGCACAGATACGCAGTATTTT. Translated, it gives CAIKERGDGTDTQYF.

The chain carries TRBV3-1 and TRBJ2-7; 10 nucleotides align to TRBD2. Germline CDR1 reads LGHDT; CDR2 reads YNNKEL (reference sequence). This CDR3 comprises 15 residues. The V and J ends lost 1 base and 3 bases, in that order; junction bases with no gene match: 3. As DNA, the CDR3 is TGTGCCAGCAGCCAAGGGCCTAGCGGGGGCTACGAGCAGTACTTC. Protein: CASSQGPSGGYEQYF.

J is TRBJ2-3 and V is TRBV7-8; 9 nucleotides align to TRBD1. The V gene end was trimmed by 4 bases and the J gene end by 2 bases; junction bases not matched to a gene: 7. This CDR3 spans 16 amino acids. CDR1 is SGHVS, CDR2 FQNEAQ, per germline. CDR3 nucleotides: TGTGCCAGCAGCTGGCTAACAGGGGGCCACACAGATACGCAGTATTTT. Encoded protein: CASSWLTGGHTDTQYF.

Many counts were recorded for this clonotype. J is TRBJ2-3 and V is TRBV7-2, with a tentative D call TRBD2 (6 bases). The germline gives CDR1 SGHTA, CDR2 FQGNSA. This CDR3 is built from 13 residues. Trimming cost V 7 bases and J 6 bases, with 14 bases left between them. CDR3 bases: TGTGCCAGCACGGCCGGGAGCGGGGATACGCAGTATTTT. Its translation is CASTAGSGDTQYF.

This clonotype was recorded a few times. CDR3 DNA sequence: TGCGCCAGCAGCTCGGGACAGGGAAATTCACCCCTCCACTTT. Protein sequence: CASSSGQGNSPLHF. The chain carries TRBV5-1 and TRBJ1-6, with 9 bases that match TRBD1. The CDR3 consists of 14 residues. J gave up 7 bases and V 3 bases, and 2 bases lay outside the gene matches. Per the germline V gene, CDR1 is SGHRS and CDR2 is YFSETQ.

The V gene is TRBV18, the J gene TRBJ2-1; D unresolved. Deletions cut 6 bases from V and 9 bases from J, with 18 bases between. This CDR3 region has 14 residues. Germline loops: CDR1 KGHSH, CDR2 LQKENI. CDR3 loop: CASSPLPLPSEQFF. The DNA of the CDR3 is TGTGCCAGCTCTCCCCTCCCACTACCTTCTGAGCAGTTCTTC.

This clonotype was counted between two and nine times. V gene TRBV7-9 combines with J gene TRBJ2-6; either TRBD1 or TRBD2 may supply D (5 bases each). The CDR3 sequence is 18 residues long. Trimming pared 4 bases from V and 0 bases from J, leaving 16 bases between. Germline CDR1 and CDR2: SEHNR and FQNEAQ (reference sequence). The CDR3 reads CASSSRVGALSGANVLTF. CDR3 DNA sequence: TGTGCCAGCAGCTCGCGGGTAGGGGCCCTCTCTGGGGCCAACGTCCTGACTTTC. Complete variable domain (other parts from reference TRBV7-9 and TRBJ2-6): DTGVSQNPRHKITKRGQNVTFRCDPISEHNRLYWYRQTLGQGPEFLTYFQNEAQLEKSRLLSDRFSAERPKGSFSTLEIQRTEQGDSAMYLCASSSRVGALSGANVLTFGAGSRLTVL.

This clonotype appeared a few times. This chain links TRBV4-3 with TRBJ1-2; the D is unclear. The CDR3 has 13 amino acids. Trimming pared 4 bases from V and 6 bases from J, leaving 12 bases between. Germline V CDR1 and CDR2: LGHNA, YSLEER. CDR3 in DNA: TGCGCCAGCAGCCCCCAGCAGACGGATGGCTACACCTTC. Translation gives CASSPQQTDGYTF.

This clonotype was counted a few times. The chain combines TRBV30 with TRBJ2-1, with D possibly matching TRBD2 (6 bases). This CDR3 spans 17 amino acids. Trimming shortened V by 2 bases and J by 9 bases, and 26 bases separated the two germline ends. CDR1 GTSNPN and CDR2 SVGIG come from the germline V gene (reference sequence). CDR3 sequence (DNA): TGTGCCTGGAGTATTATCGGATGGGCAGCGGGCAGGACTGAGCAGTTCTTC. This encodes CAWSIIGWAAGRTEQFF.

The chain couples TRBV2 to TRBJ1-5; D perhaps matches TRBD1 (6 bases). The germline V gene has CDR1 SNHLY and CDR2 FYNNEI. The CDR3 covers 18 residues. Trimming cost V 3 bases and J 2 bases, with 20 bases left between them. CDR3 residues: CASSDPGGNHVGNQPQHF. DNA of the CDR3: TGTGCCAGCAGTGACCCTGGGGGCAACCATGTCGGCAATCAGCCCCAGCATTTT.

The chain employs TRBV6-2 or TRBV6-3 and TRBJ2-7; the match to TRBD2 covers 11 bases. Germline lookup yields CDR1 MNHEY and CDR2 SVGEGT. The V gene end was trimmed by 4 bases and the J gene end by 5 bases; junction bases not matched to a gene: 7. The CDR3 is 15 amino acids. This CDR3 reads CASSLGLAAFDEQYF. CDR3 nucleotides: TGTGCCAGCAGTTTGGGACTAGCGGCGTTCGACGAGCAGTACTTC.

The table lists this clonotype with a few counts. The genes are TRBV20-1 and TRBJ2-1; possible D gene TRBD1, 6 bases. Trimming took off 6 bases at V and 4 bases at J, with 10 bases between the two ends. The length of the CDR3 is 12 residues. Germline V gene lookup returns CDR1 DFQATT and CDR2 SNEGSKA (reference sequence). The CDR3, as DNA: TGCAGTGCCACCGACAGGTACAATGAGCAGTTCTTC. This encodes CSATDRYNEQFF.